This entry is about one TCR beta chain. In Seattle, patients joined the study during active infection and were tracked longitudinally. The data stem from a study of blood T cell repertoires in COVID-19. Study as a whole: Samples taken during acute and convalescent COVID-19 were collected in the United States, Italy and Spain. The cDNA or gDNA used as material had been derived from T cells, B-cell-depleted T cells, or PBMCs.

Looked up from germline, CDR1 is SGHTA and CDR2 is FQGNSA. V shed 1 base, J shed 6 bases, and the junction held 10 bases outside the gene matches. CDR3 length: 17 amino acids. Clones were sequenced by immunoSEQ multiplex PCR, and TCRdb holds only the in-frame ones, with some missing. This table has roughly 180,000 clones, 70% to 80% appearing once. Sequenced: peripheral blood. This sequence originates from a woman in her sixties or seventies with COVID-19, enrolled during active disease. V usage is TRBV7-2 and J usage is TRBJ1-2, with 11 bases fitting TRBD1. The CDR3 nucleotides read TGTGCCAGCAGCTTAGTGGGCGGGACAGGGGGTTCGGATGGCTACACCTTC. Translated: CASSLVGGTGGSDGYTF.